The 2 T cell receptor beta chains in this list originate from one sample, sequenced in a study of Tregs in tolerant kidney transplant recipients. Only in-frame clones appear in the TCRdb table, and some are missing; sequencing was by immunoSEQ multiplex PCR. The sample records about 240,000 clones, 80% to 85% being singletons. Material for sequencing was CD4+ T cells from blood. These receptors came from a human donor in good health.

The gene calls are TRBV30 and TRBJ1-1; no clear D gene. Trimming took off 2 bases at V and 0 bases at J, with 10 bases between the two ends. This CDR3 has 14 residues. Per the germline V gene, CDR1 is GTSNPN and CDR2 is SVGIG (reference sequence). The CDR3 is CAWSSAGMNTEAFF. The CDR3 DNA reads as TGTGCCTGGAGTTCAGCCGGAATGAACACTGAAGCTTTCTTT. The variable domain in full, completed from reference TRBV30 and TRBJ1-1, reads SQTIHQWPATLVQPVGSPLSLECTVEGTSNPNLYWYRQAAGRGLQLLFYSVGIGQISSEVPQNLSASRPQDRQFILSSKKLLLSDSGFYLCAWSSAGMNTEAFFGQGTRLTVV.

The chain is built from TRBV5-1 and TRBJ2-7, with a possible D match to TRBD2 (6 bases). The CDR3 runs to 15 residues. Germline loops: CDR1 SGHRS, CDR2 YFSETQ. Trimming took 0 bases from V and 2 from J, leaving 12 bases between them. CDR3 sequence reads: CASSLAAGRTYEQYF. CDR3 nucleotides: TGCGCCAGCAGCTTGGCGGCCGGGAGAACCTACGAGCAGTACTTC. The full variable domain, in which reference TRBV5-1 and TRBJ2-7 provide the parts outside the CDR3, is KAGVTQTPRYLIKTRGQQVTLSCSPISGHRSVSWYQQTPGQGLQFLFEYFSETQRNKGNFPGRFSGRQFSNSRSEMNVSTLELGDSALYLCASSLAAGRTYEQYFGPGTRLTVT.